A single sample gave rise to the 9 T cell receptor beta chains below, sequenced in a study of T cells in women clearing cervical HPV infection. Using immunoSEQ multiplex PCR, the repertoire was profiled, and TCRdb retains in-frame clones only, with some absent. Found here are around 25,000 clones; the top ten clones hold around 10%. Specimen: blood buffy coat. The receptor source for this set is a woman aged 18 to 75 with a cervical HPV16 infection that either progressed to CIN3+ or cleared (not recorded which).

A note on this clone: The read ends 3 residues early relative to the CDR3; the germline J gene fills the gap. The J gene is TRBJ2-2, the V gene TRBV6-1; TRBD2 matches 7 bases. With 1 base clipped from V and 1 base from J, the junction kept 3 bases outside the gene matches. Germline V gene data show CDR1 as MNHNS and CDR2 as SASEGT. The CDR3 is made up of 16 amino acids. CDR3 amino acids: CASSEGASGNTGELFF. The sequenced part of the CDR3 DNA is TGTGCCAGCAGTGAAGGGGCTAGCGGGAACACCGGGGAG.

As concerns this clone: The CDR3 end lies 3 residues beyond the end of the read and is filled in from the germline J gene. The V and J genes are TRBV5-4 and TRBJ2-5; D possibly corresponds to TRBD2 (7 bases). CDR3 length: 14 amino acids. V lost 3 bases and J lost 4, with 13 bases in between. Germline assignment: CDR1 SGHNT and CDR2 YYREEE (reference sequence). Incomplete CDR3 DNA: TGTGCCAGCAGCTCCATTGGGGGGGCAGAGACC. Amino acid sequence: CASSSIGGAET. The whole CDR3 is CASSSIGGAETQYF.

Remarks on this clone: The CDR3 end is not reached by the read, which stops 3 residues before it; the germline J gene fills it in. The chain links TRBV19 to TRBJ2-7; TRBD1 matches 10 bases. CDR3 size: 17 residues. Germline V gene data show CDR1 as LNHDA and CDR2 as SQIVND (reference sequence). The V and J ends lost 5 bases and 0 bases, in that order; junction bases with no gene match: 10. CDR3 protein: CASSLLPGQGSSYEQYF. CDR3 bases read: TGTGCCAGTAGTCTCCTTCCGGGACAGGGGTCCTCCTACGAG. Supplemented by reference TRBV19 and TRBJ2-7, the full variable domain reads DGGITQSPKYLFRKEGQNVTLSCEQNLNHDAMYWYRQDPGQGLRLIYYSQIVNDFQKGDIAEGYSVSREKKESFPLTVTSAQKNPTAFYLCASSLLPGQGSSYEQYFGPGTRLTVT.

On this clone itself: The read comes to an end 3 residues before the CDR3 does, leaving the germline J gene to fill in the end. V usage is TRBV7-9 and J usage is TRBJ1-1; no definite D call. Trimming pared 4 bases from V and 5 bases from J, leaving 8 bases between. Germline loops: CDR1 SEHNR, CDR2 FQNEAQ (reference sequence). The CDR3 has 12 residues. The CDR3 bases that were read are TGTGCCAGCAGCTCGCGTAGTACTGAA. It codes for CASSSRSTE. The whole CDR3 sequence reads CASSSRSTEAFF. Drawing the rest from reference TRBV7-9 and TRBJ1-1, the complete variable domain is DTGVSQNPRHKITKRGQNVTFRCDPISEHNRLYWYRQTLGQGPEFLTYFQNEAQLEKSRLLSDRFSAERPKGSFSTLEIQRTEQGDSAMYLCASSSRSTEAFFGQGTRLTVV.

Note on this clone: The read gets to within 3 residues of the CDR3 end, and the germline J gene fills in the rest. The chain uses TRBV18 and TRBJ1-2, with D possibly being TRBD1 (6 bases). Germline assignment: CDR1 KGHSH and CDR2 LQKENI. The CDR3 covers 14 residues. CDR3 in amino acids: CASSFTRQADDYTF. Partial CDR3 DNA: TGTGCCAGCTCCTTCACCCGACAGGCCGACGAC.

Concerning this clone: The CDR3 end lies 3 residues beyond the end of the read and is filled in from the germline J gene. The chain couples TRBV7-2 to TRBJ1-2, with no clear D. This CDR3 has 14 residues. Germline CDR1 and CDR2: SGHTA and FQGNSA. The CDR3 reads CASSLSGPTDTYTF. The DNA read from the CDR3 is TGTGCCAGCAGCCTTAGCGGACCCACAGATACC.

This chain's CDR3 is CASSLGGDRGYYGYTF. The sequenced part of the CDR3 DNA is TGCGCCAGCAGCTTGGGGGGGGACAGGGGCTACTATGGC. The V and J genes are TRBV5-1 and TRBJ1-2, with 10 bases aligning to TRBD1. The observed sequence ends 3 residues before the CDR3 terminus, with the missing tail filled in from the germline J gene. V dropped 0 bases and J dropped 3; count of bases not matched to a gene: 5. The CDR3 runs to 16 residues. CDR1 is SGHRS and CDR2 is YFSETQ in the germline V gene.

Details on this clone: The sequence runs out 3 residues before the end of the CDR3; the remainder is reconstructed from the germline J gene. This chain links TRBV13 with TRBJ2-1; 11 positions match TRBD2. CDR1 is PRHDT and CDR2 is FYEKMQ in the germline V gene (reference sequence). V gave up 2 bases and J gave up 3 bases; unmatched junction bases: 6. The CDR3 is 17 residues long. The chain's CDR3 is CASSLSSGGDFYNEQFF. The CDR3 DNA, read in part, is TGTGCCAGCAGCTTAAGTAGCGGGGGGGACTTCTACAATGAG.

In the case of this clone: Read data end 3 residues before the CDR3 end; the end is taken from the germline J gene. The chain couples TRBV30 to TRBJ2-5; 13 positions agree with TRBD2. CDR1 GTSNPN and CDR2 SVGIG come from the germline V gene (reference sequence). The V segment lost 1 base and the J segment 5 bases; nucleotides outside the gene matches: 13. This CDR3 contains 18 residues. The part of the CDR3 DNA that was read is TGTGCCTGGAGTGCAACCCCCGGACTAGCGGGGGAGGGCGAGACC. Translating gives CAWSATPGLAGEGET. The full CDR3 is CAWSATPGLAGEGETQYF.